This TCR beta chain was retrieved from a study of blood T cell repertoires in COVID-19. CDR3 length: 14 amino acids. With V trimmed by 5 bases and J by 4 bases, 4 bases remained unmatched. Looked up from germline, CDR1 is SGHVS and CDR2 is FQNEAQ. Measured with immunoSEQ multiplex PCR; TCRdb has only the in-frame clones, and not every one. Among some 320,000 clones listed, 87% were seen once. V and J are TRBV7-8 and TRBJ2-1, with 8 bases fitting TRBD1. Sequencing was performed on PBMCs or T cells enriched from blood (not recorded which). This sequence originates from a woman in her 30s who had recovered from COVID-19. CDR3 sequence reads: CASSHGTGYNEQFF. The CDR3 nucleotides are TGTGCCAGCAGCCACGGGACAGGTTACAATGAGCAGTTCTTC.